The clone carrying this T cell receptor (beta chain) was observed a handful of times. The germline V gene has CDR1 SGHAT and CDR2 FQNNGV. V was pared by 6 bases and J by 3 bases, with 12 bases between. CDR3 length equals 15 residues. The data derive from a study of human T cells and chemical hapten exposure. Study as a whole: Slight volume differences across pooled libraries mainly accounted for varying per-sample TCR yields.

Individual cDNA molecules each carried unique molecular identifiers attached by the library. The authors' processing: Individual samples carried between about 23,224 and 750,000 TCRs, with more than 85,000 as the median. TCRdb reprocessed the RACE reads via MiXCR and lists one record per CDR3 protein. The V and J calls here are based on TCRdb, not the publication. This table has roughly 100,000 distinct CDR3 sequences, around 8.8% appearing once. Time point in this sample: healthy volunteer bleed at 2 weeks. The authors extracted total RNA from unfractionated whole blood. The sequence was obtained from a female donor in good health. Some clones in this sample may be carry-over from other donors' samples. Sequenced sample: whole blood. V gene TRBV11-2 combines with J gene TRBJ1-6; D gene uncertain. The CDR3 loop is CASRGIRNYNSPLHF. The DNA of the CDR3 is TGTGCCAGCAGGGGAATACGAAACTATAATTCACCCCTCCACTTT.